The clone carrying this T cell receptor (beta chain) has just a few counts. TCRdb called the RACE reads again in MiXCR, with one record for every CDR3 protein. The sample has approximately 95,000 distinct CDR3 sequences, around 10% seen once. This record comes from a study of human T cells and chemical hapten exposure. The time point: patch test 2, 6 weeks after DPC sensitization. Treatment of the sample: therapeutic diphenylcyclopropenone sensitization with weekly scalp DPC. This TCR was sampled from a middle-aged woman with alopecia areata. Some clones in this sample may be carry-over from other donors' samples. The input for sequencing was whole blood, taken in connection with sensitization to the hapten diphenylcyclopropenone (DPC).

CDR3 sequence (DNA): TGTGCCAGTCTTGCAGGGCACGGGGAGCTGTTTTTT. Translation gives CASLAGHGELFF. The chain combines TRBV19 with TRBJ2-2; weak D call: TRBD1 (5 bases). The length of the CDR3 is 12 residues. Deletions cut 8 bases from V and 7 bases from J, with 11 bases between. Germline CDR1 and CDR2: LNHDA and SQIVND (reference sequence). The whole variable domain, remainder taken from reference TRBV19 and TRBJ2-2, is DGGITQSPKYLFRKEGQNVTLSCEQNLNHDAMYWYRQDPGQGLRLIYYSQIVNDFQKGDIAEGYSVSREKKESFPLTVTSAQKNPTAFYLCASLAGHGELFFGEGSRLTVL.